Below, 22 T cell receptor beta chains from the same sample are listed, as sequenced in a study of T cell changes during pregnancy in multiple sclerosis. Sequenced by immunoSEQ multiplex PCR; TCRdb stores in-frame clones only, minus some. The sample consists of around 46,000 clones, 85% to 90% of them appearing once. The sample here was CD8+ T cells from peripheral blood mononuclear cells, taken in the second trimester of pregnancy. Receptors were obtained from a female donor with multiple sclerosis, enrolled in a pregnancy study.

This chain links TRBV7-9 with TRBJ2-7; 7 bases align to TRBD1. J lost 3 bases, V lost 2 bases, and 4 bases had no gene match. This CDR3 has 14 amino acids. CDR1 is SEHNR, CDR2 FQNEAQ, per germline (reference sequence). The CDR3 nucleotides read TGTGCCAGCAGCTTAATGGGACAGTACTACGAGCAGTACTTC. Its translation: CASSLMGQYYEQYF.

This chain connects TRBV2 to TRBJ2-4; 9 bases map to TRBD2. The CDR3 runs to 18 residues. Germline CDR1 and CDR2: SNHLY and FYNNEI. The V gene end was trimmed by 3 bases and the J gene end by 3 bases; junction bases not matched to a gene: 12. The CDR3 DNA reads as TGTGCCAGCAGTGAGGTGGCGGGGGGGCTTCGGAGCAAAAACATTCAGTACTTC. This codes for CASSEVAGGLRSKNIQYF.

This clone was observed once. The J gene is TRBJ1-2, the V gene TRBV27; 7 bases fit TRBD1. V dropped 4 bases and J dropped 4; count of bases not matched to a gene: 3. The CDR3 is 13 amino acids. Germline V gives CDR1 MNHEY, CDR2 SMNVEV (reference sequence). CDR3 bases: TGTGCCAGCAGTTCAACAGGGGTCTATGGCTACACCTTC. Translation gives CASSSTGVYGYTF.

The chain is built from TRBV5-1 and TRBJ2-1, with 11 bases identical to TRBD1. The CDR3 length is 15 residues. CDR1 and CDR2 from the germline V gene are SGHRS and YFSETQ. V lost 4 bases and J lost 3; bases outside the gene matches: 3. The CDR3 sequence is CASSPGQGDYNEQFF. DNA for the CDR3: TGCGCCAGCAGCCCGGGACAGGGGGACTACAATGAGCAGTTCTTC.

The chain uses TRBV7-6 and TRBJ2-1; D is perhaps TRBD2 (5 bases). V gave up 4 bases and J gave up 10 bases, with 23 bases separating them. CDR3 size: 16 residues. In germline, CDR1 is SGHVS, CDR2 FNYEAQ. CDR3 in amino acids: CASSYRGGGLFLEQFF. The CDR3 DNA sequence: TGTGCCAGCAGCTATCGGGGTGGAGGACTTTTTTTGGAGCAGTTCTTC. The full variable domain, with the rest looked up from reference TRBV7-6 and TRBJ2-1, is GAGVSQSPRYKVTKRGQDVALRCDPISGHVSLYWYRQALGQGPEFLTYFNYEAQQDKSGLPNDRFSAERPEGSISTLTIQRTEQRDSAMYRCASSYRGGGLFLEQFFGPGTRLTVL.

The chain uses TRBV4-1 and TRBJ2-3, with 7 bases lining up with TRBD2. V gave up 0 bases and J gave up 2 bases; unmatched junction bases: 17. This CDR3 region has 20 residues. In germline, CDR1 is MGHRA, CDR2 YSYEKL. The chain's CDR3 is CASSQELGERSGDLTDTQYF. In DNA form, the CDR3 reads TGCGCCAGCAGCCAAGAGTTGGGAGAAAGAAGCGGGGACCTCACAGATACGCAGTATTTT.

This clone was counted once. As DNA, the CDR3 is TGTGCCAGCAGCCCAACTGAGCCCTCTGGAAACACCATATATTTT. It translates to CASSPTEPSGNTIYF. The chain couples TRBV21-1 to TRBJ1-3. TRBV21-1 corresponds to a pseudogene. This CDR3 has 15 amino acids.

The chain has TRBV7-6 and TRBJ2-3; 8 positions match TRBD2. The V gene end was trimmed by 5 bases and the J gene end by 2 bases; junction bases not matched to a gene: 12. Germline CDR1 is SGHVS and CDR2 is FNYEAQ. This CDR3 contains 17 residues. The CDR3 protein is CASSPLRGDGLTDTQYF. The CDR3 DNA reads TGTGCCAGCAGCCCACTGCGGGGGGATGGGCTCACAGATACGCAGTATTTT.

The rearrangement links TRBV4-1 to TRBJ1-2; 7 bases align to TRBD1. Germline lookup yields CDR1 MGHRA and CDR2 YSYEKL. The CDR3 loop spans 16 amino acids. Trimming removed 2 bases from V and 3 bases from J; junction bases left unmatched: 9. DNA of the CDR3: TGCGCCAGCAGCCAATACAAATCCCAGGGGGACTATGGCTACACCTTC. It specifies CASSQYKSQGDYGYTF.

This chain uses TRBV15 with TRBJ1-1, with TRBD1 matching over 7 bases. CDR3 length equals 14 residues. The V gene's germline CDR1 is LNHNV and CDR2 YYDKDF (reference sequence). The V gene end was trimmed by 1 base and the J gene end by 4 bases; junction bases not matched to a gene: 3. Written as DNA, the CDR3 is TGTGCCACCAGCAGAGCGGCAGGGGGCACTGAAGCTTTCTTT. This encodes CATSRAAGGTEAFF.

This clone was picked up many times. The chain joins TRBV6-1 to TRBJ1-6; no clear D gene. Germline V gene lookup returns CDR1 MNHNS and CDR2 SASEGT. V was cut by 3 bases and J by 10 bases, with 10 bases left in between. This CDR3 is built from 13 residues. The DNA for the CDR3 is TGTGCCAGCAGTGAGGAGGCCCACTCACCCCTCCACTTT. Amino acids: CASSEEAHSPLHF.

This chain links TRBV28 with TRBJ2-1; a weak D match, TRBD2 (6 bases). CDR1 and CDR2 (germline): MDHEN, SYDVKM. V lost 4 bases to trimming and J lost 3 bases, with 16 bases between them. CDR3 length equals 16 residues. The CDR3 spells CASSSGGRDFYNEQFF. Here the CDR3 DNA reads TGTGCCAGCAGTTCCGGAGGTCGGGACTTCTACAATGAGCAGTTCTTC. The full variable domain, its missing parts supplied by reference TRBV28 and TRBJ2-1, is DVKVTQSSRYLVKRTGEKVFLECVQDMDHENMFWYRQDPGLGLRLIYFSYDVKMKEKGDIPEGYSVSREKKERFSLILESASTNQTSMYLCASSSGGRDFYNEQFFGPGTRLTVL.

This chain links TRBV2 with TRBJ1-1; no reliable D call. The CDR3 has 15 amino acids. Trimming pared 5 bases from V and 0 bases from J, leaving 13 bases between. The V gene's germline CDR1 is SNHLY and CDR2 FYNNEI. The CDR3 DNA sequence: TGTGCCAGCAGTCCCGGGCGAGGGATGAACACTGAAGCTTTCTTT. This encodes CASSPGRGMNTEAFF.

The chain couples TRBV10-3 to TRBJ2-6, with D maybe TRBD2 (6 bases). The CDR3 extends over 15 amino acids. V lost 5 bases to trimming and J lost 4 bases, with 12 bases between them. Germline V lookup: CDR1 ENHRY, CDR2 SYGVKD. The CDR3 protein is CAISSGTVGANVLTF. In nucleotides, the CDR3 is TGTGCCATCAGTTCAGGGACTGTGGGGGCCAACGTCCTGACTTTC.

The CDR3 sequence: CAWSVQGASPLHF. For the CDR3, the DNA is TGTGCCTGGAGTGTACAGGGGGCTTCACCCCTCCACTTT. V and J are TRBV30 and TRBJ1-6, with 9 nucleotides matching TRBD1. The CDR3 contains 13 residues. Unmatched junction bases numbered 0, after V lost 0 bases and J lost 9 bases. Germline CDR1 and CDR2: GTSNPN and SVGIG (reference sequence).

This clone was seen just once. V usage is TRBV7-6 and J usage is TRBJ1-2; a weak D match, TRBD1 (5 bases). This CDR3 has 13 residues. The ends were cut back, 5 bases at V and 4 bases at J, with 11 bases in the middle. Germline CDR1 and CDR2: SGHVS and FNYEAQ. The CDR3 here is CASSPAGGYGYTF. CDR3 nucleotide sequence: TGTGCCAGCAGCCCCGCCGGGGGCTATGGCTACACCTTC. Variable domain in full (rest from reference TRBV7-6 and TRBJ1-2): GAGVSQSPRYKVTKRGQDVALRCDPISGHVSLYWYRQALGQGPEFLTYFNYEAQQDKSGLPNDRFSAERPEGSISTLTIQRTEQRDSAMYRCASSPAGGYGYTFGSGTRLTVV.

V is TRBV7-8 and J is TRBJ2-7, with 9 nucleotides matching TRBD1. Looked up from germline, CDR1 is SGHVS and CDR2 is FQNEAQ. The V and J ends lost 5 bases and 4 bases, in that order; junction bases with no gene match: 15. The CDR3 is made up of 17 amino acids. The CDR3 DNA follows: TGTGCCAGCAGCCCGGGGCCGTTAGTCGGACAGGGGTACGAGCAGTACTTC. Its protein is CASSPGPLVGQGYEQYF.

This chain connects TRBV29-1 to TRBJ2-5; 7 bases line up with TRBD1. CDR3 length equals 16 residues. V trimming: 0 bases; J trimming: 2 bases; junction bases outside the gene matches: 9. The germline V gene encodes CDR1 SQVTM and CDR2 ANQGSEA. The CDR3, as DNA: TGCAGCGTTGAAGATTTGTGGGACAGAAATCAAGAGACCCAGTACTTC. Protein sequence: CSVEDLWDRNQETQYF. Full variable domain (remainder filled in from reference TRBV29-1 and TRBJ2-5): SAVISQKPSRDICQRGTSLTIQCQVDSQVTMMFWYRQQPGQSLTLIATANQGSEATYESGFVIDKFPISRPNLTFSTLTVSNMSPEDSSIYLCSVEDLWDRNQETQYFGPGTRLLVL.

This clone appeared a single time. V gene TRBV27 combines with J gene TRBJ2-7; D remains unclear. V was trimmed by 2 bases and J by 5 bases, leaving 10 bases between them. The germline gives CDR1 MNHEY, CDR2 SMNVEV (reference sequence). The CDR3 covers 13 residues. For the CDR3, the DNA is TGTGCCAGCAGTTTAACGGGTAGCAACGAGCAGTACTTC. Its protein is CASSLTGSNEQYF.

The J gene is TRBJ2-7, the V gene TRBV19, with 8 bases lining up with TRBD2. The ends lost 3 bases at V and 2 bases at J; junction bases unmatched: 3. Germline values: CDR1 LNHDA, CDR2 SQIVND (reference sequence). The CDR3 is 14 residues long. The CDR3 here is CASSISGGTYEQYF. The CDR3 region has the DNA TGTGCCAGTAGTATTTCGGGAGGGACCTACGAGCAGTACTTC.

The J gene is TRBJ1-1, the V gene TRBV2; no reliable D call. Germline CDR1 SNHLY, CDR2 FYNNEI. The CDR3 contains 10 residues. V lost 7 bases and J lost 12, with 12 bases in between. DNA for the CDR3: TGTGCCAGCATTGGAGGAGAGACTTTCTTT. Translation gives CASIGGETFF.

In this sample, this clone turned up once. The chain combines TRBV6-5 with TRBJ2-1; 11 nucleotides agree with TRBD2. Germline lookup yields CDR1 MNHEY and CDR2 SVGAGI. Trimming removed 6 bases from V and 5 bases from J; junction bases left unmatched: 6. This CDR3 comprises 15 residues. The CDR3 region is CASRIIAGGDNEQFF. CDR3 in DNA: TGTGCCAGCAGGATAATAGCGGGGGGGGACAATGAGCAGTTCTTC.